The clone carrying this TCR beta chain was counted only a few times. This CDR3 comprises 14 residues. CDR1 and CDR2 (germline): SNHLY, FYNNEI. Trimming cost V 2 bases and J 6 bases, with 14 bases left between them. This sample stems from a study of blood T cell repertoires in COVID-19. The table came from immunoSEQ multiplex PCR; TCRdb's copy has only in-frame clones and leaves some out. Of around 140,000 clones in the sample, 88% were seen once. This chain connects TRBV2 to TRBJ2-7; D is undetermined. The source is a man aged 65 to 85 with acute or convalescent COVID-19. The sample consisted of peripheral blood. Here the CDR3 reads CASSESFGLGEQYF. CDR3 DNA sequence: TGTGCCAGCAGTGAAAGTTTTGGGCTTGGCGAGCAGTACTTC. Full variable domain (missing parts from reference TRBV2 and TRBJ2-7): EPEVTQTPSHQVTQMGQEVILRCVPISNHLYFYWYRQILGQKVEFLVSFYNNEISEKSEIFDDQFSVERPDGSNFTLKIRSTKLEDSAMYFCASSESFGLGEQYFGPGTRLTVT.